This TCR beta chain was sequenced during a study of blood T cell repertoires in COVID-19. Across the study: In each case, the material was cDNA or gDNA derived from T cells, B-cell-depleted T cells, or PBMCs.

This clone has only a few counts. The CDR3 is 14 residues long. Losses at the gene ends were 4 bases for V and 4 bases for J; bases not matched to a gene: 7. Germline CDR1 and CDR2: SGHKS and YYEKEE (reference sequence). The assay was immunoSEQ multiplex PCR, and TCRdb's table has in-frame clones only and misses some. The sample has approximately 240,000 clones; 87% are singletons. The TCR sequence derives from a woman younger than 30 who had recovered from COVID-19. Specimen: peripheral blood. The chain employs TRBV5-5 and TRBJ2-7; TRBD2 matches at 8 bases. For the CDR3, the DNA is TGTGCCAGCAGCCTCCGGGAGGGGGGATACGAGCAGTACTTC. Protein: CASSLREGGYEQYF.